The sample holds a few counts of the clone carrying this T cell receptor beta chain. Per the study methods: Reference gene primer amplification gave estimated nucleated cell counts. This table comes from immunoSEQ multiplex PCR, and its TCRdb copy is limited to in-frame clones, with some not included. From that table come the V and J calls and clone size; the DNA was used to work out D and trimming. The profile shows approximately 260,000 clones, 88% of them singletons. The sample originates from a study of blood T cell repertoires in COVID-19. The germline V gene has CDR1 SEHNR and CDR2 FQNEAQ (reference sequence). Trimming took 5 bases from V and 3 from J; bases not matched to a gene: 7. This CDR3 is 16 amino acids long.

The V gene is TRBV7-9, the J gene TRBJ1-5, with TRBD1 matching 10 bases. This sequence was found in a woman aged 40 to 50 with acute COVID-19. Sequenced material: PBMCs or T cells enriched from blood (not recorded which). The CDR3 is CASSLVTGGPNQPQHF. The CDR3 DNA sequence: TGTGCCAGCAGCCTAGTGACAGGGGGCCCCAATCAGCCCCAGCATTTT.